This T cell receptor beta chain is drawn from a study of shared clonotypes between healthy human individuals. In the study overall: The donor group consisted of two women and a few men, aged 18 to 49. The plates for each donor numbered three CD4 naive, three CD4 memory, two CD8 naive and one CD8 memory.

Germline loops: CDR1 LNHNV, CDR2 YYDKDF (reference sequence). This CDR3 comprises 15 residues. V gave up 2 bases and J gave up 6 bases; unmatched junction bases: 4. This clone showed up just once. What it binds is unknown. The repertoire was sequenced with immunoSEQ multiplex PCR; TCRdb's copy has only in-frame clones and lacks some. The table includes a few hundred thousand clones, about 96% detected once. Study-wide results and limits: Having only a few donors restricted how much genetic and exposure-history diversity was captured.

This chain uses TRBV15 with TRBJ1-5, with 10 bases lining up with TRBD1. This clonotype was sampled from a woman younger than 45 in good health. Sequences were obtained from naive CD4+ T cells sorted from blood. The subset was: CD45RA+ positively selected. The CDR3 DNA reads TGTGCCACCAGCAGACGGACAGGGGGGAGTCAGCCCCAGCATTTT. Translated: CATSRRTGGSQPQHF.